Below are 15 T cell receptor beta chains sequenced from a single sample in a study of T cell changes during pregnancy in multiple sclerosis. Assay used: immunoSEQ multiplex PCR; TCRdb lists only in-frame clones, some missing. The sample lists more than 45,000 clones, 92% occurring once. Sequenced here: CD4+ T cells from peripheral blood mononuclear cells, sampled after pregnancy. These receptors all stem from a female donor with multiple sclerosis, enrolled in a pregnancy study.

The sample holds a few counts of this clone. The chain has TRBV6-1 and TRBJ2-6; weak D call: TRBD1 (5 bases). Trimming cost V 5 bases and J 0 bases, with 8 bases left between them. Germline-derived CDR1 and CDR2 are MNHNS and SASEGT. There are 15 residues in the CDR3. The CDR3 is CASSTGASGANVLTF. The CDR3 DNA is TGTGCCAGCAGTACAGGTGCCTCTGGGGCCAACGTCCTGACTTTC.

The rearrangement joins TRBV18 to TRBJ2-3; 9 bases are shared with TRBD1. CDR1 is KGHSH and CDR2 is LQKENI in the germline V gene. The V segment lost 10 bases and the J segment 5 bases; nucleotides outside the gene matches: 10. This CDR3 is 14 amino acids long. This CDR3 reads CATRGTGQGDTQYF. Here the CDR3 DNA reads TGTGCCACCCGTGGGACAGGGCAGGGAGATACGCAGTATTTT.

This sequence joins TRBV30 and TRBJ1-2, with 7 bases identical to TRBD1. The V and J ends lost 6 bases and 4 bases, in that order; junction bases with no gene match: 11. CDR3 length: 14 residues. Looked up from germline, CDR1 is GTSNPN and CDR2 is SVGIG (reference sequence). This chain's CDR3 is CACTTGVSRYGYTF. The CDR3 nucleotides read TGTGCCTGTACAACAGGGGTGAGTCGCTATGGCTACACCTTC.

The rearrangement joins TRBV4-2 to TRBJ1-5; the match to TRBD1 covers 9 bases. V lost 4 bases to trimming and J lost 6 bases; unmatched junction nucleotides: 13. Per germline, CDR1 LGHNA and CDR2 YNFKEQ. This CDR3 spans 17 amino acids. CDR3: CASSPQIVTGGRQPQHF. CDR3 in DNA: TGTGCCAGCAGCCCCCAGATAGTGACAGGGGGTCGTCAGCCCCAGCATTTT.

This chain connects TRBV5-1 to TRBJ1-2, with TRBD1 identical over 8 bases. Per germline, CDR1 SGHRS and CDR2 YFSETQ. V shed 4 bases, J shed 3 bases, and the junction held 5 bases outside the gene matches. This CDR3 comprises 14 residues. Here the CDR3 DNA reads TGCGCCAGCAGCGTTTTGACAGGGGACTATGGCTACACCTTC. Translation: CASSVLTGDYGYTF.

This clone came up a few times. The chain links TRBV29-1 to TRBJ1-2; D remains unclear. The CDR3 covers 9 residues. V lost 6 bases and J 6 bases, leaving 5 bases between the germline ends. Germline assignment: CDR1 SQVTM and CDR2 ANQGSEA. CDR3 nucleotide sequence: TGCAGCGTCTCTAATGGCTACACCTTC. It translates to CSVSNGYTF.

This chain connects TRBV5-4 to TRBJ2-5, with 11 nucleotides matching TRBD2. The V and J ends lost 4 bases and 2 bases, in that order; junction bases with no gene match: 4. Germline V gene sequence: CDR1 SGHNT, CDR2 YYREEE (reference sequence). The CDR3 runs 15 residues. CDR3 sequence reads: CASSRRTSGQETQYF. The CDR3 DNA sequence: TGTGCCAGCAGCCGACGGACTAGCGGGCAAGAGACCCAGTACTTC.

CDR3 amino acids: CASSEHKTGGSGNTIYF. The CDR3 region has the DNA TGCGCCAGCAGTGAGCACAAGACAGGGGGCTCTGGAAACACCATATATTTT. This chain links TRBV10-1 with TRBJ1-3; 9 bases agree with TRBD1. After removal of 2 bases from V and 0 bases from J, the junction contained 5 bases not matched to a gene. Germline lookup yields CDR1 WNHNN and CDR2 SYGVQD (reference sequence). This CDR3 is built from 17 residues.

CDR3 DNA: TGTGCCAGCAGGGGGACAGCGTACAATGAGCAGTTCTTC. This translates into CASRGTAYNEQFF. This sequence joins TRBV6-1 and TRBJ2-1; 7 bases align to TRBD1. V shed 6 bases and J 4 bases; nucleotides not matched to a gene: 3. This CDR3 is 13 amino acids long. The germline CDR1 and CDR2 sequences are MNHNS and SASEGT.

The chain combines TRBV30 with TRBJ2-3, with TRBD2 matching 9 bases. Germline V CDR1 and CDR2: GTSNPN, SVGIG (reference sequence). The CDR3 is 16 amino acids. Unmatched junction bases numbered 9, after V lost 5 bases and J lost 0 bases. The CDR3 spells CAWLAGVRGSTDTQYF. The CDR3 nucleotides read TGTGCCTGGTTAGCGGGGGTTAGGGGTAGCACAGATACGCAGTATTTT.

This chain joins TRBV6-1 and TRBJ1-5; weak D call: TRBD1 (5 bases). Trimming removed 9 bases at V and 0 bases at J, with 12 bases between. Per germline, CDR1 MNHNS and CDR2 SASEGT. This CDR3 is built from 14 residues. The CDR3 sequence: CASRQINSNQPQHF. CDR3 bases: TGTGCCAGTCGACAGATTAATAGCAATCAGCCCCAGCATTTT.

V gene TRBV11-2 combines with J gene TRBJ2-1, with 7 nucleotides matching TRBD1. CDR3 length equals 15 residues. The V gene end was trimmed by 5 bases and the J gene end by 7 bases; junction bases not matched to a gene: 11. CDR1 SGHAT and CDR2 FQNNGV come from the germline V gene. In DNA, the CDR3 is TGTGCCAGCAGCGTGGGTCCGACAGGGCTTAATGAGCAGTTCTTC. Its protein product is CASSVGPTGLNEQFF.

This clone occurred a few times. This rearrangement joins TRBV2 to TRBJ2-7; D is uncertain. Germline values: CDR1 SNHLY, CDR2 FYNNEI. This CDR3 region has 12 residues. Between the trimmed V and J ends, which lost 8 bases and 1 base, there was a span of 9 bases. The CDR3 DNA reads as TGTGCCAGCTCGTCACAGTCCTACGAGCAGTACTTC. This codes for CASSSQSYEQYF.

This rearrangement joins TRBV7-2 to TRBJ1-5, with 7 bases aligning to TRBD1. This CDR3 contains 13 residues. The germline CDR1 and CDR2 sequences are SGHTA and FQGNSA. Trimming took 1 base from V and 14 from J; bases not matched to a gene: 8. Written as DNA, the CDR3 is TGTGCCAGCAGCTTAGGAGGGGGCCGCGGGAAGCATTTT. It codes for CASSLGGGRGKHF.

The chain uses TRBV23-1 and TRBJ2-1; 8 nucleotides match TRBD1. TRBV23-1 is an ORF for which the function is uncertain. V shed 0 bases, J shed 8 bases, and the junction held 18 bases outside the gene matches. The CDR3 length is 19 residues. The CDR3 DNA is TGCGCCAGCAGTCAATCCCCCCCCAGGGGGCGAAAAGTCATCGATGAGCAGTTCTTC. Translation: CASSQSPPRGRKVIDEQFF.